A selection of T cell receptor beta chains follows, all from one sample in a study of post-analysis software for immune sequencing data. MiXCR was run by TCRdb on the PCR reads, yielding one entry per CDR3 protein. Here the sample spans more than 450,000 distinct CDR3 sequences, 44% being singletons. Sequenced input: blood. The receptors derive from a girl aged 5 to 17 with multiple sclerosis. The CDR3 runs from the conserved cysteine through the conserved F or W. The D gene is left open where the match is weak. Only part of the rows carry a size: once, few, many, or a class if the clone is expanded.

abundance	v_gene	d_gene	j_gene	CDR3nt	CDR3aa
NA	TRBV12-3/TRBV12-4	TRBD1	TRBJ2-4	TGTGCCAGCAGGGTCAGGGGGCCATTAGCCAAAAACATTCAGTACTTC	CASRVRGPLAKNIQYF
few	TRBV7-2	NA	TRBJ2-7	TGTGCCAGCAGCTTAGGAGGGAAAATCTACGAGCAGTACTTC	CASSLGGKIYEQYF
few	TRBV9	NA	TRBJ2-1	TGTGCCAGCAGCGTAGGGGCTAGCGAATACAATGAGCAGTTCTTC	CASSVGASEYNEQFF
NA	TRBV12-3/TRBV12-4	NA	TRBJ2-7	TGTACCAGCAGTGCCCGGAGGGGGGTGTACGAGCAGTACTTC	CTSSARRGVYEQYF
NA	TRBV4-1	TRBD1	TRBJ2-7	TGCGCCAGCAGCCCCGGGACAGTGAATCCCTACGAGCAGTACTTC	CASSPGTVNPYEQYF
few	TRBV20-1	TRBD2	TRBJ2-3	TGCAGTGCTCGAGGACTAGCGGGGGGCACAGATACGCAGTATTTT	CSARGLAGGTDTQYF
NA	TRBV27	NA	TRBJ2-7	TGTGCCAGCAGCCACGGGTTATCCTACGAGCAGTACTTC	CASSHGLSYEQYF
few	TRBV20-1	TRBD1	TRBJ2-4	TGCAGTGCTCGGGACAGGAGGGGCGTGAACATTCAGTACTTC	CSARDRRGVNIQYF
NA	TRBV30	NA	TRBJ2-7	TGTGCCTGGAGTGTACGGTTCAACGAGCAGTACTTC	CAWSVRFNEQYF
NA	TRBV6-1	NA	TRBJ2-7	TGTGCCAGCAGTGAACCATCCGGGAATGGCTACGAGCAGTACTTC	CASSEPSGNGYEQYF
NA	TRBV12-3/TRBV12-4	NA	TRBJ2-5	TGTGCCAGCAGTTTTGGCTTGACTCAAGAGACCCAGTACTTC	CASSFGLTQETQYF
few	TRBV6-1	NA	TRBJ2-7	TGTGCCAGCAGCCCCTTTAGGGGGGGGTACGAGCAGTACTTC	CASSPFRGGYEQYF
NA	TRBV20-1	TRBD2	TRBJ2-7	TGCAGTGCTGACCCCCGGGGACTAGCGGGGAAACTCCAGTACTTC	CSADPRGLAGKLQYF
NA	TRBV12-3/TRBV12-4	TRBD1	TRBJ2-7	TGTGCCAGCAGGTGGACAGGGGGCTACGAGCAGTACTTC	CASRWTGGYEQYF
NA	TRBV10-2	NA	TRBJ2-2	TGCGCCAGCAGTGAGTCTAGGAGTCTGGTGAACACCGGGGAGCTGTTTTTT	CASSESRSLVNTGELFF
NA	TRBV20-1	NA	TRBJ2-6	TGCAGTGCAACTGACAGCTCTGGGGCCAACGTCCTGACTTTC	CSATDSSGANVLTF
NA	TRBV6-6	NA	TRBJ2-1	TGTGCCAGCAGTTACTCGAGTGCCGGTTACAATGAGCAGTTCTTC	CASSYSSAGYNEQFF
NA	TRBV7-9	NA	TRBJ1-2	TGTGCCAGCAGCTTAGCCAACAGGGCCGTTGAGGGCTACACCTTC	CASSLANRAVEGYTF
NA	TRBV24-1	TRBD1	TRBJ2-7	TGTGCCACCAGTGATTTGGGTCCCTATTTAGGGACAGAAATTAGCGAGCAGTACTTC	CATSDLGPYLGTEISEQYF
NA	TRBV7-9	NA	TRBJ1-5	TGTGCCAGCAGCCCCCGGAGGGGGCAGCCCCAGCATTTT	CASSPRRGQPQHF
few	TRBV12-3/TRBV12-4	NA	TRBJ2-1	TGTGCCAGCAGTTTTGTGCTGGGGAATGAGCAGTTCTTC	CASSFVLGNEQFF
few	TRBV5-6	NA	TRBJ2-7	TGTGCCAGCAGCTTGCCGGCAGGGTCCTGGGAAAGCTACGAGCAGTACTTC	CASSLPAGSWESYEQYF
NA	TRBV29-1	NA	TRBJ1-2	TGCAGCGTTTTATCACGGGGAGCACGAGGCTACACCTTC	CSVLSRGARGYTF
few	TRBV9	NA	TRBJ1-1	TGTGCCAGCAGCGTAGATTCTATTGGCCCCCGAAACACTGAAGCTTTCTTT	CASSVDSIGPRNTEAFF
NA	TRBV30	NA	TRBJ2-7	TGTGCCTGGGGTGGCCCTAACCCTCCTGCCTACGAGCAGTACTTC	CAWGGPNPPAYEQYF
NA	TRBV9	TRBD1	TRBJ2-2	TGTGCCAGCAGCGTACTGACAGGGGGGCCCGGGGAGCTGTTTTTT	CASSVLTGGPGELFF